These 13 T cell receptor beta chains were all obtained from the same sample, sequenced in a study of T-cell memory formation after mild COVID-19. In TCRdb, the 5' RACE reads were re-called with MiXCR into one record per CDR3 protein. The sample has about 100,000 distinct CDR3 sequences, 11% seen once. Sequencing input: PBMCs or a T cell subset sorted from them (not recorded which). Every receptor here comes from a man aged 18 to 30 who had mild COVID-19 (a few samples of this study predate the infection). Cell type and time point are not known.

This clonotype turned up a few times. This chain connects TRBV24-1 to TRBJ2-1; D remains ambiguous. Germline V lookup: CDR1 KGHDR, CDR2 SFDVKD. This CDR3 contains 13 residues. Trimming removed 2 bases from V and 13 bases from J, with 14 bases in between. In nucleotides, the CDR3 is TGTGCCACCAGTGATTCTTCCCCTCGTGGCCAGTTCTTC. Amino acid sequence: CATSDSSPRGQFF.

CDR3 sequence reads: CASSPGGPHQYF. The CDR3, as DNA: TGTGCCAGCAGCCCCGGGGGGCCCCACCAGTACTTC. V gene TRBV6-2 or TRBV6-3 combines with J gene TRBJ2-5, with D possibly being TRBD2 (7 bases). Germline-derived CDR1 and CDR2 are MNHEY and SVGEGT. This CDR3 has 12 amino acids. V was clipped by 6 bases and J by 10 bases, with 15 bases between them.

The table lists this clonotype with a few counts. V usage is TRBV7-2 and J usage is TRBJ2-2, with 11 bases aligning to TRBD2. Trimming cost V 5 bases and J 7 bases; bases outside gene matches: 3. Germline-derived CDR1 and CDR2 are SGHTA and FQGNSA. The CDR3 contains 14 residues. CDR3 region: CASSILAGVGELFF. CDR3 nucleotides: TGTGCCAGCAGCATACTAGCGGGGGTCGGGGAGCTGTTTTTT.

This clonotype showed up just a few times. This chain links TRBV4-1 with TRBJ1-1; possible D gene TRBD1, 6 bases. Trimming removed 5 bases from V and 0 bases from J, with 16 bases in between. CDR3 length: 16 residues. Germline assignment: CDR1 MGHRA and CDR2 YSYEKL. The CDR3 DNA reads as TGCGCCAGCAGCTACAGGGATGGGGTTGTGAACACTGAAGCTTTCTTT. It specifies CASSYRDGVVNTEAFF.

Only a few counts were recorded for this clonotype. The chain combines TRBV7-2 with TRBJ2-3; 8 positions match TRBD2. Germline CDR1 reads SGHTA; CDR2 reads FQGNSA. The CDR3 sequence is 19 residues long. J was trimmed by 6 bases and V by 2 bases; bases with no gene match: 19. DNA for the CDR3: TGTGCCAGCAGCTTACGGACTAGCCGGGGAGGACGGCCACCGGATACGCAGTATTTT. Protein: CASSLRTSRGGRPPDTQYF.

In this sample, this clonotype turned up a few times. The V gene is TRBV4-3, the J gene TRBJ2-5, with D maybe TRBD1 (5 bases). Trimming removed 4 bases at V and 1 base at J, with 13 bases between. This CDR3 has 15 amino acids. Germline V lookup: CDR1 LGHNA, CDR2 YSLEER. The CDR3 nucleotides are TGCGCCAGCAGCCGCACCTCAGGGATCCAAGAGACCCAGTACTTC. It codes for CASSRTSGIQETQYF.

This clonotype was seen repeatedly, ten times or more. The chain has TRBV19 and TRBJ2-5; D could derive from TRBD1 or TRBD2 (5 bases each). Trimming shortened V by 5 bases and J by 3 bases, and 22 bases separated the two germline ends. This CDR3 spans 17 amino acids. Germline V gene sequence: CDR1 LNHDA, CDR2 SQIVND (reference sequence). The CDR3 region is CASSSGDVAFVKETQYF. CDR3 nucleotide sequence: TGTGCCAGTAGTTCCGGGGACGTCGCGTTCGTTAAAGAGACCCAGTACTTC.

V usage is TRBV4-3 and J usage is TRBJ1-1; 7 bases map to TRBD1. The CDR3 runs 14 residues. The germline gives CDR1 LGHNA, CDR2 YSLEER. Losses at the gene ends were 1 base for V and 4 bases for J; bases not matched to a gene: 3. Here the CDR3 DNA reads TGCGCCAGCAGCCAAGTGGCAGGGGGCACTGAAGCTTTCTTT. It yields the protein CASSQVAGGTEAFF.

This clonotype has a handful of counts. V usage is TRBV7-9 and J usage is TRBJ1-2, with D tentatively TRBD1 (6 bases). Looked up from germline, CDR1 is SEHNR and CDR2 is FQNEAQ (reference sequence). V was cut by 6 bases and J by 2 bases, with 13 bases left in between. The CDR3 length is 14 residues. CDR3 DNA: TGTGCCAGCAGTGGACAGATAGTAAACTATGGCTACACCTTC. This encodes CASSGQIVNYGYTF.

This clonotype has just a few counts. This chain connects TRBV4-1 to TRBJ1-1, with unresolved D. Germline CDR1 MGHRA, CDR2 YSYEKL. The ends were cut back, 1 base at V and 6 bases at J, with 18 bases in the middle. The CDR3 totals 16 residues. CDR3 nucleotide sequence: TGCGCCAGCAGCCAAGGTCGAACTAATTATCGGGCTGAAGCTTTCTTT. It yields the protein CASSQGRTNYRAEAFF.

The V and J genes are TRBV6-2 or TRBV6-3 and TRBJ1-5; TRBD1 might be the D (6 bases). Germline V gene lookup returns CDR1 MNHEY and CDR2 SVGEGT. V lost 6 bases to trimming and J lost 7 bases, with 16 bases between them. This CDR3 comprises 14 residues. CDR3 region: CASSYRDIGQPQHF. The CDR3, as DNA: TGTGCCAGCAGCTACAGGGACATCGGGCAGCCCCAGCATTTT.

The gene calls are TRBV7-3 and TRBJ2-1, with D perhaps TRBD2 (6 bases). CDR1 is SGHTA and CDR2 is FQGTGA in the germline V gene. The length of the CDR3 is 16 residues. Trimming cost V 0 bases and J 2 bases, with 11 bases left between them. This chain's CDR3 is CASSLTPTSPYNEQFF. The CDR3 DNA follows: TGTGCCAGCAGCTTAACGCCGACTAGTCCCTACAATGAGCAGTTCTTC.

This clonotype occurred a few times. The chain joins TRBV27 to TRBJ1-2, with 9 bases identical to TRBD1. Germline V gives CDR1 MNHEY, CDR2 SMNVEV (reference sequence). Germline trimming cut 3 bases from V and 8 bases from J; bases unmatched to any gene: 7. The CDR3 has 14 amino acids. CDR3 amino acids: CASSFLGDREGYTF. In DNA, the CDR3 is TGTGCCAGCAGTTTTTTAGGGGACAGGGAAGGCTACACCTTC.